This is a list of T cell receptor beta chains from one sample in a study of type 1 regulatory T cells. The antigens these receptors bind are not known. Via MiXCR, TCRdb re-called the reads, giving one row per CDR3 protein. The sample includes over 55,000 distinct CDR3 sequences, more than 45% of them seen just once. The source material was cultured non-Tr1 T cells, either the whole culture or a sorted T cell fraction (not recorded which). Receptors were obtained from a human donor in good health. CDR3s include the opening cysteine and the closing phenylalanine or tryptophan. Each record gives: J gene, V gene, CDR3 protein.

TRBJ2-5 | TRBV7-2 | CASSSGLAGGTQYF
TRBJ2-1 | TRBV7-9 | CASSPSEAPSYNEQFF
TRBJ1-4 | TRBV7-2 | CASSGQGGGEKLFF
TRBJ2-5 | TRBV12-3/TRBV12-4 | CASSLDSGGARETQYF
TRBJ2-2 | TRBV5-4 | CASSLGGRGPYYTGELFF
TRBJ1-6 | TRBV7-2 | CASSPGKVLNSPLHF
TRBJ1-5 | TRBV6-5 | CASGSRENQPQHF
TRBJ2-5 | TRBV6-5 | CASSYNSVAGGGARTQYF
TRBJ1-6 | TRBV5-6 | CASSRDRATYNSPLHF
TRBJ1-5 | TRBV27 | CASSLGTGLSNQPQHF
TRBJ2-3 | TRBV20-1 | CSARDAGLAGGSTDTQYF
TRBJ1-1 | TRBV18 | CASSPGTEAFF
TRBJ1-1 | TRBV6-5 | CASRKWDGGAEAFF
TRBJ1-2 | TRBV7-9 | CASSGTGAYGYTF
TRBJ1-1 | TRBV12-3/TRBV12-4 | CASTLGGGENTEAFF
TRBJ2-5 | TRBV20-1 | CSANVDRPLNSETQYF
TRBJ2-7 | TRBV5-5 | CASSLAGTSGHSYEQYF
TRBJ1-2 | TRBV19 | CASTHRGYGYTF
TRBJ2-5 | TRBV6-2/TRBV6-3 | CASSPPMATQYF
TRBJ2-1 | TRBV13 | CASSLLDRPGREQFF
TRBJ2-3 | TRBV14 | CASSQDRSTDTQYF
TRBJ2-2 | TRBV11-3 | CASSRGGADTGELFF
TRBJ2-2 | TRBV12-3/TRBV12-4 | CASSLRQGGSGELFF
TRBJ1-1 | TRBV12-3/TRBV12-4 | CASSPLGRGTEAFF
TRBJ2-3 | TRBV29-1 | CSVEERQLQEGAVTDTQYF
TRBJ2-3 | TRBV15 | CATSSAGAGWDTQYF
TRBJ2-1 | TRBV14 | CASSRGLLVNEQFF
TRBJ1-6 | TRBV10-3 | CATSRESDNSPLHF
TRBJ2-7 | TRBV20-1 | CSVLLNRPDGEQYF
TRBJ2-2 | TRBV7-7 | CASSSGLASGELFF
TRBJ2-1 | TRBV7-2 | CASRLLAGGPTQNEQFF
TRBJ2-5 | TRBV20-1 | CSANRLAGGAQYF
TRBJ2-3 | TRBV11-3 | CASSLGGGSGDTQYF
TRBJ2-1 | TRBV2 | CASSAFRRGQGYNEQFF
TRBJ1-6 | TRBV5-1 | CASSITGTGNSPLHF
TRBJ2-1 | TRBV7-4 | CASSLVLGQVYNEQFF
TRBJ1-2 | TRBV7-9 | CASSLEMQFGYTF
TRBJ1-5 | TRBV20-1 | CSAREGRALNQPQHF
TRBJ2-2 | TRBV5-1 | CARSNGQGWTGELFF
TRBJ1-5 | TRBV20-1 | CSARDTGRNQPQHF
TRBJ2-7 | TRBV5-1 | CASSLGQGTEQYF
TRBJ2-3 | TRBV20-1 | CSARPSTTDTQYF
TRBJ1-1 | TRBV25-1 | CASSDPGTAPRF
TRBJ2-5 | TRBV6-2/TRBV6-3 | CASSYSQETQYF
TRBJ2-5 | TRBV5-1 | CASRTGQGQETQYF
TRBJ1-1 | TRBV27 | CASSFRNQDAFF
TRBJ2-6 | TRBV4-1 | CASSQLGTRKPIVLTF
TRBJ1-5 | TRBV6-2/TRBV6-3 | CASRDRDRHNQPQHF
TRBJ1-5 | TRBV6-2/TRBV6-3 | CASSYSPQGGNQPQHF
TRBJ1-2 | TRBV5-1 | CASSLEGSLYGYTF
TRBJ2-3 | TRBV7-2 | CASTEIDTQYF
TRBJ1-2 | TRBV7-9 | CASSFGEPFYGYTF
TRBJ2-5 | TRBV9 | CASSSPPSAQYF